These 8 T cell receptor beta chains came from one sample sequenced in a study of blood T cell repertoires in COVID-19. Clones were read by immunoSEQ multiplex PCR, and TCRdb kept only the in-frame ones, dropping some. The sample contains about 210,000 clones, approximately 86% of which appear only once. The sample taken for sequencing was PBMCs or T cells enriched from blood (not recorded which). The receptors here all came from a man aged 18 to 35 with acute COVID-19.

This clone was seen only once. The rearrangement joins TRBV4-1 to TRBJ1-5; 7 bases map to TRBD1. CDR1 is MGHRA, CDR2 YSYEKL, per germline. The CDR3 covers 17 residues. The J segment lost 4 bases and the V segment lost 3 bases, leaving 12 bases of the junction unmatched. CDR3 sequence: CASSHGRGGQTNQPQHF. The DNA of the CDR3 is TGCGCCAGCAGCCACGGCCGAGGGGGACAGACTAATCAGCCCCAGCATTTT.

The chain has TRBV5-1 and TRBJ2-3; tentative D call: TRBD1 (5 bases). Trimming removed 7 bases at V and 2 bases at J, with 23 bases between. This CDR3 is built from 17 residues. Per germline, CDR1 SGHRS and CDR2 YFSETQ. CDR3 protein: CASSLGAWDSVTDTQYF. In DNA form, the CDR3 reads TGCGCCAGCTCGTTAGGGGCGTGGGATTCGGTCACAGATACGCAGTATTTT. The whole variable domain, remainder taken from reference TRBV5-1 and TRBJ2-3, is KAGVTQTPRYLIKTRGQQVTLSCSPISGHRSVSWYQQTPGQGLQFLFEYFSETQRNKGNFPGRFSGRQFSNSRSEMNVSTLELGDSALYLCASSLGAWDSVTDTQYFGPGTRLTVL.

The V call is TRBV2, the J call TRBJ1-4, with a tentative D call TRBD1 (5 bases). Trimming took off 0 bases at V and 0 bases at J, with 8 bases between the two ends. Germline values: CDR1 SNHLY, CDR2 FYNNEI. This CDR3 comprises 16 residues. The CDR3 region has the DNA TGTGCCAGCAGTGAAGCAAGGACACCAACTAATGAAAAACTGTTTTTT. It is translated as CASSEARTPTNEKLFF.

This chain uses TRBV5-1 with TRBJ1-1, with a possible D match to TRBD1 (5 bases). The germline V and J ends were trimmed by 4 bases and 8 bases, with 9 bases remaining between them. CDR1 and CDR2 from the germline V gene are SGHRS and YFSETQ. The CDR3 runs 11 residues. The CDR3 loop is CASSETGEAFF. The CDR3 nucleotides are TGCGCCAGCAGCGAAACAGGCGAAGCTTTCTTT.

The chain couples TRBV4-1 to TRBJ2-2, with a weak D call TRBD1 (8 bases). CDR3 length: 13 residues. The ends were cut back, 6 bases at V and 6 bases at J, with 11 bases in the middle. Per germline, CDR1 MGHRA and CDR2 YSYEKL. The CDR3 DNA reads as TGCGCCAGCAGAACAGGGGGGGCCGGGGAGCTGTTTTTT. Its protein product is CASRTGGAGELFF.

The chain joins TRBV4-1 to TRBJ2-1, with D tentatively TRBD2 (6 bases). V lost 1 base, J lost 6 bases, and 19 bases lay in between. CDR3 length equals 17 residues. Germline V gives CDR1 MGHRA, CDR2 YSYEKL. CDR3 sequence (DNA): TGCGCCAGCAGCCAAGGTCGACCCGGGCGGGATAGCAATGAGCAGTTCTTC. Amino acid sequence: CASSQGRPGRDSNEQFF.

As for this clone: Other DNA sequences in the sample encode the same CDR3. This sequence joins TRBV6-5 and TRBJ1-2; 9 nucleotides match TRBD1. The CDR3 length is 13 residues. Per germline, CDR1 MNHEY and CDR2 SVGAGI. Trimming cost V 6 bases and J 6 bases; bases outside gene matches: 5. The CDR3 sequence: CASSSDRGNGYTF. The CDR3 DNA is TGTGCCAGCAGCTCGGACAGGGGCAATGGCTACACCTTC.

V gene TRBV6-6 combines with J gene TRBJ2-5, with a possible D match to TRBD1 (6 bases). CDR1 is MNHNY and CDR2 is SVGAGI in the germline V gene (reference sequence). V gave up 6 bases and J gave up 4 bases, with 15 bases separating them. The CDR3 has 14 residues. The CDR3 here is CASSQGISRETQYF. The CDR3 DNA is TGTGCCAGCAGCCAGGGGATATCACGAGAGACCCAGTACTTC.